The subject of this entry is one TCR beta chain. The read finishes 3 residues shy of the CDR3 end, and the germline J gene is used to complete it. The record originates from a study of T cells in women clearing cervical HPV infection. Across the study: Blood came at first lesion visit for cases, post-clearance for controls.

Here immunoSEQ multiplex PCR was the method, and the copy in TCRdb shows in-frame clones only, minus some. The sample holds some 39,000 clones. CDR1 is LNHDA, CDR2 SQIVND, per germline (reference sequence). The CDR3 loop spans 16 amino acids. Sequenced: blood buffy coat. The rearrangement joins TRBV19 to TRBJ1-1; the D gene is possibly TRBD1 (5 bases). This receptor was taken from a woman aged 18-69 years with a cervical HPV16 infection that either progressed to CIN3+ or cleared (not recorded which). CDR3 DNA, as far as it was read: TGTGCCAGTAGTATTGGGGCTAGTGTAGCCAAAAACATT. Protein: CASSIGASVAKNI. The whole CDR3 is CASSIGASVAKNIAFF.